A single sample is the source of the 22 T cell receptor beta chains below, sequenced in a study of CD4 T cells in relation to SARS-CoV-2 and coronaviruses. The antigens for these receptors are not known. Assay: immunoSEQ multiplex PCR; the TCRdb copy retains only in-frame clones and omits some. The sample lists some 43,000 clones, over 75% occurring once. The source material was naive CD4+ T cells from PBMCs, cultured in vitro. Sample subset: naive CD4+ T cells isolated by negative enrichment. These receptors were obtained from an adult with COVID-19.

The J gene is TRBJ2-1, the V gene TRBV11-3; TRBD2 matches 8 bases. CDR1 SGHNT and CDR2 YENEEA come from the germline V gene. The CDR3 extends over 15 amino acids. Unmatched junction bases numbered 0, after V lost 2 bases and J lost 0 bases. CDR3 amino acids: CASSLSGSSYNEQFF. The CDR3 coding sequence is TGTGCCAGCAGCTTAAGCGGGAGCTCCTACAATGAGCAGTTCTTC.

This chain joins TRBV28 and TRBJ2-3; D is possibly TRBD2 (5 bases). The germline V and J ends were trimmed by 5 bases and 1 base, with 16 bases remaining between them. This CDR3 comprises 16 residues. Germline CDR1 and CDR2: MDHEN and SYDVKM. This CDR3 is CASSPTTTYGTDTQYF. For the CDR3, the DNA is TGTGCCAGCAGTCCAACGACTACCTACGGCACAGATACGCAGTATTTT.

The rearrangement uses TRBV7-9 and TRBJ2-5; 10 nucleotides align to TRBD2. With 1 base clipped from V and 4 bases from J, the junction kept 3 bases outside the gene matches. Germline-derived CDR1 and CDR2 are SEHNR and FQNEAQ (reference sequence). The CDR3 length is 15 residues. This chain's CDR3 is CASSLVAGGRETQYF. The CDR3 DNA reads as TGTGCCAGCAGCTTAGTAGCGGGAGGAAGAGAGACCCAGTACTTC.

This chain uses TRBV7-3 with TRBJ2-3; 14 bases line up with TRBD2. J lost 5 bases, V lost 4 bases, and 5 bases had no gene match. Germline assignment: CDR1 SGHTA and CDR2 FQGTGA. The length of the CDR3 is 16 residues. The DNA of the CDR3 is TGTGCCAGCAGCTCCGGACTAGCGGGAGGCCGAGATACGCAGTATTTT. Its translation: CASSSGLAGGRDTQYF.

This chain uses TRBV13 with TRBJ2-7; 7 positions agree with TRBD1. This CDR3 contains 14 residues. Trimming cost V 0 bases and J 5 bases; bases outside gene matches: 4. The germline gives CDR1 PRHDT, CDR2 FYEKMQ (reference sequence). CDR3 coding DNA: TGTGCCAGCAGCTTAGGGACAGGGAAAGACGAGCAGTACTTC. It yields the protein CASSLGTGKDEQYF.

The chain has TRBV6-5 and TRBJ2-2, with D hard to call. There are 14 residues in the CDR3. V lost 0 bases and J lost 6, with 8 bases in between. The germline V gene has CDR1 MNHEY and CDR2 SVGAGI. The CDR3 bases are TGTGCCAGCAGTTACTCTGGGTATCCCGGGGAGCTGTTTTTT. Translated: CASSYSGYPGELFF.

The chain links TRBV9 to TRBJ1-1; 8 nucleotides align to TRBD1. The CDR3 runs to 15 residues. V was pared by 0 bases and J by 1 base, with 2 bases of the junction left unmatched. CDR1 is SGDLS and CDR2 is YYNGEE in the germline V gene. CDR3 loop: CASSVEGTGNTEAFF. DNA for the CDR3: TGTGCCAGCAGCGTAGAAGGGACAGGGAACACTGAAGCTTTCTTT.

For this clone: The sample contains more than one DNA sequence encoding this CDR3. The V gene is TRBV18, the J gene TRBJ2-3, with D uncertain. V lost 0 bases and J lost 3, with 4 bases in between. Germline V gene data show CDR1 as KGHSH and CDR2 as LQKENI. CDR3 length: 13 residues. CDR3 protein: CASSPPGTDTQYF. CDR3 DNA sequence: TGTGCCAGCTCACCACCGGGAACAGATACGCAGTATTTT.

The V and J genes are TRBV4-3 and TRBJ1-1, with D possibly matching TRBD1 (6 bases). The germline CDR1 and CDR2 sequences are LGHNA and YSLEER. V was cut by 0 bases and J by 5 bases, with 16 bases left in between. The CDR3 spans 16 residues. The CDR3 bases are TGCGCCAGCAGCCAAGATGGTGTGGGGGCAGGGACTGAAGCTTTCTTT. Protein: CASSQDGVGAGTEAFF.

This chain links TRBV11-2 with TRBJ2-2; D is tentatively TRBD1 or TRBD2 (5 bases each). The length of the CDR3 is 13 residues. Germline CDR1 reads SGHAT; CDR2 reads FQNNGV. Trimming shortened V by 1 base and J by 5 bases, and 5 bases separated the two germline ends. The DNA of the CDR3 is TGTGCCAGCAGCTTAGGGGGGACCGGGGAGCTGTTTTTT. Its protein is CASSLGGTGELFF. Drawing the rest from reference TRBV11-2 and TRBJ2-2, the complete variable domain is EAGVAQSPRYKIIEKRQSVAFWCNPISGHATLYWYQQILGQGPKLLIQFQNNGVVDDSQLPKDRFSAERLKGVDSTLKIQPAKLEDSAVYLCASSLGGTGELFFGEGSRLTVL.

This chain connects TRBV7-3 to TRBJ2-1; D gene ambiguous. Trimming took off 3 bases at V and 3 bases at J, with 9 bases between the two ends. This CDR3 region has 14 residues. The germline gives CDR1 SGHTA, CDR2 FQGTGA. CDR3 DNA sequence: TGTGCCAGCAGCTTGGCGCAAGACTACAATGAGCAGTTCTTC. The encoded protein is CASSLAQDYNEQFF.

The CDR3 DNA follows: TGTGCCACCAGTGATTTGGCAGGCCGGGGCAGGGTCGCCGGGGAGCTGTTTTTT. Residues: CATSDLAGRGRVAGELFF. The J gene is TRBJ2-2, the V gene TRBV24-1; D may match TRBD1 or TRBD2 (5 bases each). V lost 0 bases and J 6 bases, leaving 19 bases between the germline ends. The CDR3 contains 18 residues. The germline V gene encodes CDR1 KGHDR and CDR2 SFDVKD.

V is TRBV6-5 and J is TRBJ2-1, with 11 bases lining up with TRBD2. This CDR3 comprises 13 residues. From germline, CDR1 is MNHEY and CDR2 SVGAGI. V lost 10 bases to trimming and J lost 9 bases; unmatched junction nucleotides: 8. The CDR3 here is CAIRTSGRGEQFF. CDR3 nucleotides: TGTGCCATCCGTACTAGCGGGAGAGGTGAGCAGTTCTTC.

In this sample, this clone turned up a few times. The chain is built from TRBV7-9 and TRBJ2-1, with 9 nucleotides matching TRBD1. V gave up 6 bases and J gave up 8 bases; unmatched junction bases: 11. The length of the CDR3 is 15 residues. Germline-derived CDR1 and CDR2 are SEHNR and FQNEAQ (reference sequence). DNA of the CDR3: TGTGCCAGCAGAGTACAGGGGGCCAGCCGAGATGAGCAGTTCTTC. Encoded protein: CASRVQGASRDEQFF.

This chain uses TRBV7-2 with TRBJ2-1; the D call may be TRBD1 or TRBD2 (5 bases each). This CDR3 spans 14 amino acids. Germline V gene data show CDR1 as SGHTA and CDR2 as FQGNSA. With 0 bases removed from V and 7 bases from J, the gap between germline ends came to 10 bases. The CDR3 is CASSLAIGENEQFF. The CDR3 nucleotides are TGTGCCAGCAGCTTAGCTATAGGGGAGAATGAGCAGTTCTTC.

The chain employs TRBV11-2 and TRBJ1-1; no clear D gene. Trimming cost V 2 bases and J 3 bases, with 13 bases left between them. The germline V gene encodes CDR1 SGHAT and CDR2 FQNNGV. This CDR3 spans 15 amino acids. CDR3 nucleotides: TGTGCCAGCAGCTTAATTACCACGGGAGACACTGAAGCTTTCTTT. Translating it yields CASSLITTGDTEAFF.

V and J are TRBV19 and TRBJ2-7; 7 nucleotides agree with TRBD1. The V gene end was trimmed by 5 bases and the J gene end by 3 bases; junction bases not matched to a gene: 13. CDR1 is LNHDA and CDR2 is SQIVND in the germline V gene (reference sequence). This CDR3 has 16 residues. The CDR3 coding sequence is TGTGCCAGTAGTGTAAGAGACAGGGATCCCGTCTACGAGCAGTACTTC. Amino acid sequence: CASSVRDRDPVYEQYF.

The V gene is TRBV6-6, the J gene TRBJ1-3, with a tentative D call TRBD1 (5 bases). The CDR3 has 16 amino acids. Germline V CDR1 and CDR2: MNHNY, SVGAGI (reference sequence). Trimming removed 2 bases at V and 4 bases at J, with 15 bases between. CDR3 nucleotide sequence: TGTGCCAGCAGTTACAGGCAGGGAAGTTTAGGAAACACCATATATTTT. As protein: CASSYRQGSLGNTIYF.

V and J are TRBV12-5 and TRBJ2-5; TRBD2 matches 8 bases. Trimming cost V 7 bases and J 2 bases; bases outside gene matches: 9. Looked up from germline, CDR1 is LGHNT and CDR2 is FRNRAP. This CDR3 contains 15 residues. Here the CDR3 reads CASDRGASGQETQYF. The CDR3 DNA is TGTGCTAGTGATCGGGGCGCTAGCGGGCAAGAGACCCAGTACTTC.

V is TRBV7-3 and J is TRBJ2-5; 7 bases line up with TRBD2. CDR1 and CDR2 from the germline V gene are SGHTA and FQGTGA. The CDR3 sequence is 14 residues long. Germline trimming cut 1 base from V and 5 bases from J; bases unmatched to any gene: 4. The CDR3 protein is CASSLNGGGETQYF. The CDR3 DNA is TGTGCCAGCAGCTTAAACGGGGGAGGGGAGACCCAGTACTTC.

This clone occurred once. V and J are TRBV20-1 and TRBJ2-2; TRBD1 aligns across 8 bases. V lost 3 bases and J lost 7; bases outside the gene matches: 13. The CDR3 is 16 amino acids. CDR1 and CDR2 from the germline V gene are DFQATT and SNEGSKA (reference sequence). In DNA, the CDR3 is TGCAGTGCTAGTCGTCCGGCAGGGGGCTGGGGCGGGGAGCTGTTTTTT. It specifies CSASRPAGGWGGELFF.

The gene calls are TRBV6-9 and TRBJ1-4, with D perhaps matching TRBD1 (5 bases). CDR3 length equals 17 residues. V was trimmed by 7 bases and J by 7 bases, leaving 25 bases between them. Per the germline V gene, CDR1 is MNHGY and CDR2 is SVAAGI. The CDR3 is CASNPGGTEGRSEKLFF. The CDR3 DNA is TGTGCCAGCAATCCAGGTGGGACTGAGGGCCGTTCTGAAAAACTGTTTTTT.